This T cell receptor beta chain is drawn from a study of regulatory T cells in long-lasting Graves disease. The sample holds many counts of this clonotype. Germline V gene lookup returns CDR1 DFQATT and CDR2 SNEGSKA (reference sequence). V lost 2 bases, J lost 2 bases, and 13 bases lay in between. The CDR3 consists of 14 residues. Sample time point: persistent/refractory GD, antithyroid drugs over 5 years with positive TRAb. Isolated PBMC RNA provided the starting material for the TCR library. Construction of TCR beta libraries relied on iRepertoire HTBI primers and on Arm-PCR targeting CDR3 regions. In the authors' workflow: Sample data revealed about 60 TRBV and 14 TRBJ segments. TCRdb re-analysed the multiplex PCR reads in MiXCR, keeping a single row per CDR3 protein. TCRdb, not the authors, supplied the V and J calls. The sample shows roughly 500,000 distinct CDR3 sequences, 20% to 25% of them seen only once.

The chain joins TRBV20-1 to TRBJ2-7; D is unclear. The specimen comprised peripheral blood mononuclear cells (PBMCs), sampled when the disease was refractory, from a patient treated with antithyroid drugs. This clonotype was obtained from a female donor with Graves disease. The CDR3 sequence is CSARLSRIPYEQYF. The CDR3 coding sequence is TGCAGTGCTAGACTGTCCCGCATCCCCTACGAGCAGTACTTC.